The 19 T cell receptor beta chains listed next were all sequenced from one sample in a study of blood T cells in healthy people across ages. The use of a sample-barcoded 5' primer and a J-beta primer mix characterized a second PCR of roughly 6 to 11 cycles. TCRdb re-derived calls from the 5' RACE reads in MiXCR, one entry per CDR3 protein. The repertoire holds hundreds of thousands of distinct CDR3 sequences, with roughly 49% as singletons. The sequenced sample consisted of blood. Source of these receptors: a woman aged 60-75 years in good health.

This chain joins TRBV20-1 and TRBJ2-5; no clear D. The V end was cut by 1 base, the J end by 5 bases, with 14 bases between. This CDR3 has 14 amino acids. Germline V lookup: CDR1 DFQATT, CDR2 SNEGSKA (reference sequence). The CDR3 loop is CSARVLYRVETQYF. The CDR3 DNA sequence: TGCAGTGCTAGAGTGCTTTACCGGGTCGAGACCCAGTACTTC.

J is TRBJ2-7 and V is TRBV18, with 15 positions matching TRBD2. V gave up 2 bases and J gave up 6 bases; unmatched junction bases: 8. CDR1 and CDR2 from the germline V gene are KGHSH and LQKENI. The length of the CDR3 is 17 residues. The chain's CDR3 is CASSPRTSGRGAREQYF. In DNA, the CDR3 is TGTGCCAGCTCACCAAGGACTAGCGGGAGGGGTGCGCGCGAGCAGTACTTC.

The chain is built from TRBV7-2 and TRBJ2-1, with TRBD1 as a possible D gene (6 bases). The germline gives CDR1 SGHTA, CDR2 FQGNSA. Trimming pared 5 bases from V and 7 bases from J, leaving 18 bases between. There are 15 residues in the CDR3. The CDR3 loop is CASSPPQGMGNEQFF. The CDR3 coding sequence is TGTGCCAGCAGCCCACCACAGGGAATGGGGAATGAGCAGTTCTTC.

This clonotype was picked up a small number of times. The V and J genes are TRBV7-2 and TRBJ1-6; 7 bases match TRBD1. Germline V gives CDR1 SGHTA, CDR2 FQGNSA. The CDR3 covers 14 residues. J was trimmed by 8 bases and V by 1 base; bases with no gene match: 2. Here the CDR3 reads CASSLGDSYSPLHF. The CDR3 nucleotides read TGTGCCAGCAGCTTAGGGGACAGTTATTCACCCCTCCACTTT.

The V call is TRBV29-1, the J call TRBJ1-2; 10 bases match TRBD1. The CDR3 sequence is 12 residues long. V was clipped by 4 bases and J by 7 bases; unmatched bases: 3. CDR1 and CDR2 from the germline V gene are SQVTM and ANQGSEA. CDR3 bases: TGCAGCGTTGGGACAGGGGGTACTGGCTACACCTTC. Translation gives CSVGTGGTGYTF.

The chain couples TRBV2 to TRBJ2-5; D is ambiguous. The germline CDR1 and CDR2 sequences are SNHLY and FYNNEI. Trimming took off 3 bases at V and 4 bases at J, with 9 bases between the two ends. The CDR3 loop spans 13 amino acids. DNA for the CDR3: TGTGCCAGCAGTGAGGTTCAGATAGAGACCCAGTACTTC. It specifies CASSEVQIETQYF.

This chain joins TRBV6-6 and TRBJ2-1; tentatively, D is TRBD1 (5 bases). CDR3 length: 13 residues. The germline CDR1 and CDR2 sequences are MNHNY and SVGAGI (reference sequence). The V end was cut by 8 bases, the J end by 13 bases, with 21 bases between. The CDR3 sequence: CASASQGSETQFF. DNA of the CDR3: TGTGCCAGCGCATCCCAGGGAAGCGAGACCCAGTTCTTC.

This chain links TRBV20-1 with TRBJ1-1; no firm D call. Germline V lookup: CDR1 DFQATT, CDR2 SNEGSKA (reference sequence). Trimming took 2 bases from V and 1 from J, leaving 8 bases between them. This CDR3 has 13 amino acids. The CDR3: CSARLTANTEAFF. DNA of the CDR3: TGCAGTGCTAGACTAACAGCGAACACTGAAGCTTTCTTT.

The table lists this clonotype with a few counts. The V call is TRBV27, the J call TRBJ2-7; D is unresolved. In germline, CDR1 is MNHEY, CDR2 SMNVEV (reference sequence). The CDR3 is made up of 15 amino acids. V lost 3 bases to trimming and J lost 3 bases, with 15 bases between them. The CDR3 loop reads CASSLGLGRLYEQYF. The CDR3 DNA is TGTGCCAGCAGTTTGGGCCTTGGCAGGCTCTACGAGCAGTACTTC.

The rearrangement uses TRBV3-1 and TRBJ1-1; D uncertain. CDR3 size: 14 residues. V lost 2 bases and J 1 base, leaving 8 bases between the germline ends. The V gene's germline CDR1 is LGHDT and CDR2 YNNKEL (reference sequence). The CDR3 reads CASSQRNRNTEAFF. The DNA for the CDR3 is TGTGCCAGCAGCCAAAGAAACAGGAACACTGAAGCTTTCTTT.

This clonotype was detected a few times. The chain recombines TRBV11-2 with TRBJ2-1; D might be TRBD1 (6 bases). V was pared by 6 bases and J by 3 bases, with 18 bases between. Germline V gene sequence: CDR1 SGHAT, CDR2 FQNNGV. CDR3 length: 16 amino acids. The DNA of the CDR3 is TGTGCCAGCAGTGTTGAACCGGGACATCACTACAATGAGCAGTTCTTC. It codes for CASSVEPGHHYNEQFF.

V is TRBV6-5 and J is TRBJ2-7, with TRBD1 matching over 9 bases. Trimming cost V 6 bases and J 1 base; bases outside gene matches: 13. Per germline, CDR1 MNHEY and CDR2 SVGAGI. The CDR3 length is 17 residues. The CDR3 DNA is TGTGCCAGCAGCTCACTCATCTCACAGGGGGCATCCTACGAGCAGTACTTC. Protein product: CASSSLISQGASYEQYF.

The CDR3 reads CASSLPQTWGVAYTDTQYF. CDR3 DNA: TGTGCCAGCAGCCTACCCCAGACGTGGGGGGTTGCTTACACAGATACGCAGTATTTT. The J gene is TRBJ2-3, the V gene TRBV28, with D maybe TRBD2 (6 bases). V dropped 6 bases and J dropped 2 bases, with 27 bases sitting between them. The germline gives CDR1 MDHEN, CDR2 SYDVKM. The CDR3 length is 19 residues.

This chain links TRBV20-1 with TRBJ2-7; D remains unclear. Germline CDR1 and CDR2: DFQATT and SNEGSKA (reference sequence). V dropped 5 bases and J dropped 0 bases, with 14 bases sitting between them. The CDR3 covers 14 residues. The CDR3 here is CSAPRRVSSYEQYF. CDR3 in DNA: TGCAGTGCTCCAAGGCGAGTTTCCTCCTACGAGCAGTACTTC.

The rearrangement links TRBV5-6 to TRBJ1-5, with a weak D call TRBD1 (5 bases). V was pared by 3 bases and J by 9 bases, with 13 bases between. Germline V gives CDR1 SGHDT, CDR2 YYEEEE. CDR3 size: 13 residues. The CDR3 DNA sequence: TGTGCCAGCAGCTCCGGGACGGACCGGCCCCAGCATTTT. This sequence encodes CASSSGTDRPQHF.

The V and J genes are TRBV14 and TRBJ2-5; D tentatively fits TRBD1 or TRBD2 (5 bases each). The germline V gene encodes CDR1 SGHDN and CDR2 FVKESK. Trimming cost V 0 bases and J 4 bases, with 12 bases left between them. This CDR3 is built from 15 residues. The CDR3 DNA follows: TGTGCCAGCAGCCAAGAGGGACGGACGAGAGAGACCCAGTACTTC. This sequence encodes CASSQEGRTRETQYF.

This chain joins TRBV20-1 and TRBJ1-2, with a possible D match to TRBD1 (6 bases). With 3 bases removed from V and 4 bases from J, the gap between germline ends came to 15 bases. The CDR3 contains 14 residues. Germline V gene lookup returns CDR1 DFQATT and CDR2 SNEGSKA (reference sequence). Here the CDR3 DNA reads TGCAGTGCTAGTTTACAGGGTGTAGGCTATGGCTACACCTTC. Its translation is CSASLQGVGYGYTF.

A remark on this clonotype: A much larger clonotype is one base distant, so this may be a read error. The J gene is TRBJ2-3, the V gene TRBV25-1; 8 bases are a match to TRBD2. The CDR3 has 17 residues. The germline gives CDR1 MGHDK, CDR2 SYGVNS. The CDR3 region is CASGELGLADLTDTQYF. CDR3 bases: TGTGCCAGCGGTGAATTAGGACTAGCAGACCTCACAGATACGCAGTATTTT.

This clonotype came up a few times. The rearrangement links TRBV14 to TRBJ1-4; weak D call: TRBD1 (6 bases). The germline V and J ends were trimmed by 1 base and 8 bases, with 8 bases remaining between them. CDR3 length: 13 residues. Germline V gene sequence: CDR1 SGHDN, CDR2 FVKESK. The CDR3: CASSQGQVEKLFF. The CDR3 DNA reads as TGTGCCAGCAGCCAAGGACAGGTGGAAAAACTGTTTTTT.